A selection of T cell receptor beta chains follows, all from one sample in a study of blood T cell repertoires in COVID-19. Some clones are missing from TCRdb's copy, which holds only in-frame ones; the method was immunoSEQ multiplex PCR. The table shows roughly 220,000 clones, with around four fifths occurring only once. The specimen was peripheral blood. The source of these receptors is a man aged 25-45 years with active or convalescent COVID-19. Each CDR3 is given with its conserved first and last residue. D genes are given only for firm matches. For some rows the clone size is stated as once, few or many, or as a class when expanded; others skip it.

V	size	J	D	CDR3	DNA
TRBV7-8	-	TRBJ2-1	TRBD2	CASSLGGGYNEQFF	TGTGCCAGCAGCTTAGGCGGGGGTTACAATGAGCAGTTCTTC
TRBV9	-	TRBJ1-2	-	CASSVTDRYYGYTF	TGTGCCAGCAGCGTGACCGACAGGTACTATGGCTACACCTTC
TRBV9	-	TRBJ2-1	TRBD2	CASSVSLTSGAGEQFF	TGTGCCAGCAGCGTTTCCCTGACTAGCGGGGCAGGAGAGCAGTTCTTC
TRBV5-1	-	TRBJ1-1	-	CASSPDSPEREAFF	TGCGCCAGCAGCCCGGACAGTCCGGAAAGAGAAGCTTTCTTT
TRBV2	-	TRBJ1-4	-	CASSPRECEKLFF	TGTGCCAGCAGCCCCCGAGAGTGTGAAAAACTGTTTTTT
TRBV19	-	TRBJ1-5	TRBD1	CASSIRQGAHQPQHF	TGTGCCAGTAGTATACGGCAGGGGGCCCATCAGCCCCAGCATTTT
TRBV19	-	TRBJ2-3	-	CASGSDTQYF	TGTGCCAGTGGCTCAGATACGCAGTATTTT
TRBV6-2/TRBV6-3	-	TRBJ2-1	TRBD1	CASSSGQGAYNEQFF	TGTGCCAGCAGTTCAGGACAGGGTGCTTACAATGAGCAGTTCTTC
TRBV6-5	few	TRBJ2-5	TRBD2	CASSRSSGGQETQYF	TGTGCCAGCAGTCGGTCTAGCGGCGGCCAAGAGACCCAGTACTTC
TRBV24-1	-	TRBJ2-5	TRBD2	CATSDLWAGGQETQYF	TGTGCCACCAGTGATTTGTGGGCGGGGGGACAAGAGACCCAGTACTTC
TRBV4-3	-	TRBJ1-6	-	CASSQGGGPSSPLHF	TGCGCCAGCAGCCAAGGCGGGGGACCATCTTCACCCCTCCACTTT
TRBV7-9	few	TRBJ1-5	TRBD1	CASSLTGDGNQPQHF	TGTGCCAGCAGTTTGACAGGGGACGGCAATCAGCCCCAGCATTTT
TRBV28	few	TRBJ1-6	-	CASIGAVNSPLHF	TGTGCCAGCATAGGCGCGGTTAATTCACCCCTCCACTTT
TRBV9	few	TRBJ1-3	-	CASSVQDSGNTIYF	TGTGCCAGCAGCGTCCAGGACTCTGGAAACACCATATATTTT
TRBV24-1	-	TRBJ2-7	TRBD2	CATSDFSTQPTSGRNEQYF	TGTGCCACCAGTGATTTTTCGACCCAACCGACTAGCGGGAGGAACGAGCAGTACTTC
TRBV28	-	TRBJ2-7	-	CASRAGEQYF	TGTGCCAGCAGGGCTGGCGAGCAGTACTTC
TRBV28	-	TRBJ1-3	TRBD1	CASRSTGTGTGNTIYF	TGTGCCAGCAGATCCACCGGGACAGGGACTGGAAACACCATATATTTT
TRBV6-2/TRBV6-3	-	TRBJ2-5	-	CASSYSGGGQETQYF	TGTGCCAGCAGTTACTCGGGCGGAGGCCAAGAGACCCAGTACTTC
TRBV30	-	TRBJ1-5	-	CAWSDPQGLLSNQPQHF	TGTGCCTGGAGCGATCCCCAGGGACTTCTTAGCAATCAGCCCCAGCATTTT
TRBV19	once	TRBJ2-7	TRBD1	CASSSGQGAYEQYF	TGTGCCAGTAGCTCGGGACAGGGGGCCTACGAGCAGTACTTC
TRBV7-4	-	TRBJ2-7	-	CASSARDEQYF	TGTGCCAGCAGCGCGAGGGACGAGCAGTACTTC
TRBV2	-	TRBJ2-6	-	CASSQQGSGANVLTF	TGTGCCAGCAGTCAACAGGGTTCTGGGGCCAACGTCCTGACTTTC
TRBV28	-	TRBJ2-4	TRBD1	CASSFPIKGQGKNIQYF	TGTGCCAGCAGTTTCCCCATCAAAGGACAGGGGAAAAACATTCAGTACTTC
TRBV28	-	TRBJ2-7	TRBD2	CASSPPGRGLSYEQYF	TGTGCCAGCAGCCCGCCCGGGAGGGGCCTCTCCTACGAGCAGTACTTC
TRBV29-1	-	TRBJ2-5	TRBD2	CSAPRTSGGQETQYF	TGCAGCGCCCCCCGGACTAGCGGGGGGCAAGAGACCCAGTACTTC
TRBV4-3	-	TRBJ2-1	TRBD2	CASSQGTSGFYEQFF	TGCGCCAGCAGCCAAGGGACTAGCGGGTTCTATGAGCAGTTCTTC
TRBV5-4	-	TRBJ2-7	TRBD1	CASSFDRGIEQYF	TGTGCCAGCAGCTTTGACAGGGGGATCGAGCAGTACTTC
TRBV19	-	TRBJ1-1	TRBD1	CASMTLTRQGRTNTEAFF	TGTGCCAGTATGACCCTTACCCGACAGGGTCGGACGAACACTGAAGCTTTCTTT
TRBV12-3/TRBV12-4	once	TRBJ2-7	-	CASSPSPREQYF	TGTGCCAGCAGTCCCTCCCCTCGGGAGCAGTACTTC
TRBV18	-	TRBJ1-5	TRBD1	CASSQGANQPQHF	TGTGCCAGCTCACAGGGGGCCAATCAGCCCCAGCATTTT
TRBV19	-	TRBJ1-1	-	CASTRNTEAFF	TGTGCCAGTACTAGGAACACTGAAGCTTTCTTT
TRBV5-8	-	TRBJ2-3	-	CASSSYGYSTDTQYF	TGTGCCAGCAGCTCTTACGGGTATAGCACAGATACGCAGTATTTT
TRBV3-1/TRBV3-2	-	TRBJ1-3	-	CASSLSLGGNTIYF	TGTGCCAGCAGCCTTAGTCTCGGGGGAAACACCATATATTTT
TRBV19	-	TRBJ1-2	-	CASSIGSRVGYGYTF	TGTGCCAGTAGTATAGGAAGCAGGGTTGGCTATGGCTACACCTTC
TRBV4-3	once	TRBJ1-1	-	CASSQEGRLNTEAFF	TGCGCCAGCAGCCAAGAGGGCAGATTGAACACTGAAGCTTTCTTT
TRBV18	once	TRBJ2-1	-	CASSPSGNEQFF	TGTGCCAGCTCACCGAGCGGAAATGAGCAGTTCTTC
TRBV20-1	-	TRBJ2-7	TRBD2	CSAGLASEQYF	TGCAGTGCAGGACTAGCCTCCGAGCAGTACTTC
TRBV10-3	-	TRBJ1-1	TRBD1	CAISTGGTEAFF	TGTGCCATCAGTACAGGGGGTACTGAAGCTTTCTTT
TRBV18	-	TRBJ1-1	-	CASSPNSGNTEAFF	TGTGCCAGCTCACCAAATTCGGGGAACACTGAAGCTTTCTTT
TRBV11-3	-	TRBJ2-1	TRBD2	CASSSGLAGDEQFF	TGTGCCAGCAGTTCAGGACTAGCGGGGGATGAGCAGTTCTTC
TRBV24-1	-	TRBJ1-5	-	CATSPRTVIGGNQPQHF	TGTGCCACCAGTCCCCGGACAGTGATCGGGGGCAATCAGCCCCAGCATTTT
TRBV5-5	-	TRBJ1-2	TRBD1	CASSSPGQGDIYGYTF	TGTGCCAGCAGCTCGCCGGGACAGGGCGATATCTATGGCTACACCTTC
TRBV6-2/TRBV6-3	-	TRBJ1-5	-	CASSYYRRGNQPQHF	TGTGCCAGCAGTTACTACAGACGAGGCAATCAGCCCCAGCATTTT
TRBV19	-	TRBJ2-7	-	CARRLYGTMSPYEQYF	TGTGCCCGCAGATTGTACGGGACAATGAGCCCCTACGAGCAGTACTTC
TRBV28	many	TRBJ1-5	-	CASSLDGSFNQPQHF	TGTGCCAGCAGTTTAGACGGGAGTTTCAATCAGCCCCAGCATTTT
TRBV3-1/TRBV3-2	-	TRBJ2-7	-	CASSQRGWGVNYEQYF	TGTGCCAGCAGCCAAAGGGGCTGGGGCGTCAACTACGAGCAGTACTTC
TRBV27	-	TRBJ2-1	-	CASSFPGSYNEQFF	TGTGCCAGCAGTTTCCCCGGCTCCTACAATGAGCAGTTCTTC
TRBV6-5	-	TRBJ2-3	-	CASSTRYTQYF	TGTGCCAGCAGTACTCGATACACGCAGTATTTT